This T cell receptor beta chain was recorded in a study of shared clonotypes between healthy human individuals. Study-wide context: The cohort comprised a couple of women and a few men. Their ages spanned 18 to 49 years.

CDR3 size: 18 residues. This clone is a singleton in its sample. Genomic DNA of each subset was evenly split across several immunoSEQ plates. Per the original methods: ImmunoSEQ output held junction-only sequences without quality scores, so filtering differed. The data were produced by immunoSEQ multiplex PCR, yet TCRdb's version contains in-frame clones alone and is incomplete. Clone size and V and J calls were adopted from that table, with D and trimming inferred from the DNA. This table has roughly 590,000 clones, just under 97% appearing once. Naive CD8 cells lacked CD45RO, underwent positive selection for CCR7 and left out terminally differentiated effector memory CD45RA+ cells.

The receptor was isolated from a woman under 40 in good health. The V gene is TRBV21-1, the J gene TRBJ2-1; TRBD2 is the table's D call and was not checked against the DNA. TRBV21-1 is a documented pseudogene. Material: naive CD8+ T cells sorted from blood. This CDR3 reads CASSISSGTGKSGGEQFF. The CDR3 region has the DNA TGTGCCAGCAGCATTTCTAGCGGGACTGGGAAGTCTGGGGGTGAGCAGTTCTTC.